Listed here are 4 T cell receptor beta chains from one sample, sequenced in a study of CD8 T cells in ankylosing spondylitis. Study results and limitations: Characteristic, it appeared, of ankylosing spondylitis blood was a TCR beta motif of roughly eight highly homologous variants.

One entry per CDR3 protein, called by TCRdb with MiXCR from the 5' RACE reads. The sample records 650,000 to 800,000 distinct CDR3 sequences, around 19% being singletons. These receptors' targets are unknown. Sequenced sample: blood, either unsorted or a sorted T cell fraction (not recorded which). These receptors all stem from a male donor with ankylosing spondylitis.

The J gene is TRBJ1-1, the V gene TRBV20-1, with D tentatively TRBD1 (6 bases). Between the trimmed V and J ends, which lost 4 bases and 4 bases, there was a span of 13 bases. Germline assignment: CDR1 DFQATT and CDR2 SNEGSKA (reference sequence). This CDR3 is 13 amino acids long. This CDR3 is CSANRAGATEAFF. The CDR3 nucleotides read TGCAGTGCTAACAGGGCGGGGGCCACTGAAGCTTTCTTT.

The rearrangement joins TRBV7-2 to TRBJ2-5, with D perhaps given as TRBD1 or TRBD2 (6 bases each). Germline CDR1 SGHTA, CDR2 FQGNSA. This CDR3 contains 14 residues. Trimming took 5 bases from V and 3 from J, leaving 13 bases between them. The CDR3 nucleotides read TGTGCCAGCAGCCGGGGGCGGCGGGAAGAGACCCAGTACTTC. This encodes CASSRGRREETQYF.

V is TRBV21-1 and J is TRBJ2-1; the table's D call of TRBD1 was not tested on the DNA. TRBV21-1 constitutes a pseudogene. This CDR3 contains 19 residues. As DNA, the CDR3 is TGTGCCAGCAGCAAAGCTGTAGCCCCCTTAGCGGGTATCTACAATGAGCAGTTCTTC. Protein product: CASSKAVAPLAGIYNEQFF.

In its sample, this clonotype was seen a few times. V usage is TRBV24-1 and J usage is TRBJ2-3; unclear D gene. Trimming removed 4 bases at V and 2 bases at J, with 6 bases between. Germline assignment: CDR1 KGHDR and CDR2 SFDVKD. This CDR3 spans 13 amino acids. The CDR3 DNA sequence: TGTGCCACCAGTGACTCTGCCACAGATACGCAGTATTTT. Its translation is CATSDSATDTQYF.